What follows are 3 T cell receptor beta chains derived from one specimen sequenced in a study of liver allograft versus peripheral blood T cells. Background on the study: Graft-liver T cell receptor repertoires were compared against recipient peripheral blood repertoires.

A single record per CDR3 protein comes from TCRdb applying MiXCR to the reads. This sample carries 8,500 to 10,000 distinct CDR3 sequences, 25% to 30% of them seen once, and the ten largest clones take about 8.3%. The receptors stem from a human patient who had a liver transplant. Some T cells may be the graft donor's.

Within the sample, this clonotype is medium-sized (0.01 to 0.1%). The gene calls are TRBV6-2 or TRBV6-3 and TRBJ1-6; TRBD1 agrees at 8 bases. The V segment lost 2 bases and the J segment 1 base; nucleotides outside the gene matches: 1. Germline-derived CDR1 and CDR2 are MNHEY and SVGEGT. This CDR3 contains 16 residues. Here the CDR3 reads CASSYRTGSYNSPLHF. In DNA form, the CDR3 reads TGTGCCAGCAGTTACCGGACAGGGTCCTATAATTCACCCCTCCACTTT.

The CDR3 region has the DNA TGTGCCAGCAGTAACACAGCCACTGAAGCTTTCTTT. It is translated as CASSNTATEAFF. The chain is built from TRBV6-5 and TRBJ1-1; D gene unclear. The V gene lost 5 bases and the J gene lost 4 bases, with 8 bases spanning the gap. Germline values: CDR1 MNHEY, CDR2 SVGAGI. CDR3 length: 12 residues.

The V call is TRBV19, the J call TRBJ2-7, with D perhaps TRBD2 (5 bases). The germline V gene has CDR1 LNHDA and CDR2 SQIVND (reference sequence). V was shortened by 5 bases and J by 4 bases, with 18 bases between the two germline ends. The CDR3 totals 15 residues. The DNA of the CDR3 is TGTGCCAGTAGTCCAGGCGGGCTAGCCTCTTACGAGCAGTACTTC. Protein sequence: CASSPGGLASYEQYF.